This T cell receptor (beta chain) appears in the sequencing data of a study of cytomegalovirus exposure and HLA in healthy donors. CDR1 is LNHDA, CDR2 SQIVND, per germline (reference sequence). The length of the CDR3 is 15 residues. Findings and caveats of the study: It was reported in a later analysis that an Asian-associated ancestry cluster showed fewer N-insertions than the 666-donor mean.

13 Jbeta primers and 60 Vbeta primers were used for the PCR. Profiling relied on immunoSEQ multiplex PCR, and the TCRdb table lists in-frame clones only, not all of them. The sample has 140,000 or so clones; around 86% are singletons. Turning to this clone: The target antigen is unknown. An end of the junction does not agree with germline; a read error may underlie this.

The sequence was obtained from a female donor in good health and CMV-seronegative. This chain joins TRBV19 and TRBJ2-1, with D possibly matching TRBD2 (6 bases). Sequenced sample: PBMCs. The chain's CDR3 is CASSISTGGYNGQFF. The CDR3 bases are TGTGCCAGTAGTATTTCCACCGGGGGTTACAATGGGCAGTTCTTC. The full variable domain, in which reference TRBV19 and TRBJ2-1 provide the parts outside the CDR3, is DGGITQSPKYLFRKEGQNVTLSCEQNLNHDAMYWYRQDPGQGLRLIYYSQIVNDFQKGDIAEGYSVSREKKESFPLTVTSAQKNPTAFYLCASSISTGGYNGQFFGPGTRLTVL.